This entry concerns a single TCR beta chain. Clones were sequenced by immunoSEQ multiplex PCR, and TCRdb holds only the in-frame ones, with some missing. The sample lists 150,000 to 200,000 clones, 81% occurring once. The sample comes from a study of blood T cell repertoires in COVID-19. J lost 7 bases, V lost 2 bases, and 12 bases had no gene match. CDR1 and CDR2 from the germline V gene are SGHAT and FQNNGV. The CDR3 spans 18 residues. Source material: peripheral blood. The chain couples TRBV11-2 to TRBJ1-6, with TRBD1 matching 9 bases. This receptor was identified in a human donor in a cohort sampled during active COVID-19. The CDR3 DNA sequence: TGTGCCAGCAGCTTAATCGTACGGGACAGGGCGAGGAATTCACCCCTCCACTTT. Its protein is CASSLIVRDRARNSPLHF.